This paragraph reports one T cell receptor beta chain. Its antigen is still unknown. Trimming stripped 5 bases from V and 3 bases from J, with 11 bases between. Germline values: CDR1 MNHEY, CDR2 SVGAGI. CDR3 size: 13 residues. Generated by immunoSEQ multiplex PCR, the TCRdb table keeps only in-frame clones and is missing some. The sample consists of 100,000 to 150,000 clones, roughly 90% of them appearing once. Second doses that came at about 4 or about 12 weeks were put together. These data belong to a study of T cell responses to AZD1222 COVID-19 vaccine. The study's findings and limits: The donors showed a predominance of white British ancestry and of females, with possible underestimation of clonal diversity. Spike-specific TCR breadth and depth went up after people got two AZD1222 doses. Unmutated variant regions are reportedly the target of nearly half of TCRs that are spike-specific.

This sequence was found in an adult who received the AZD1222 COVID-19 vaccine. J is TRBJ2-7 and V is TRBV6-5; D may be TRBD2 (5 bases). The material sequenced was peripheral blood, taken 28 days after the second AZD1222 dose. This CDR3 reads CASSRRANYEQYF. The DNA for the CDR3 is TGTGCCAGCAGTCGGCGGGCCAACTACGAGCAGTACTTC.